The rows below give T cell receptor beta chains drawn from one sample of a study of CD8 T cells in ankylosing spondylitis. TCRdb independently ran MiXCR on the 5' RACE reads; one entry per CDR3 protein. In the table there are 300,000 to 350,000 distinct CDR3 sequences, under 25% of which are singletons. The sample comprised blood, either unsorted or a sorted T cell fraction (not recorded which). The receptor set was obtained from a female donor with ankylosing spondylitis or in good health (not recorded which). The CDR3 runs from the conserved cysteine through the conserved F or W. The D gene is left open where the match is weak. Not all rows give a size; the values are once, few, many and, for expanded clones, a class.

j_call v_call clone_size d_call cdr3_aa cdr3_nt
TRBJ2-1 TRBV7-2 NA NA CASSLRDRRDEQFF TGTGCCAGCAGCCTCAGAGATAGGAGGGATGAGCAGTTCTTC
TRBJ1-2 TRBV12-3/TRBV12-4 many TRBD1 CASSPGTAYGYTF TGTGCCAGCAGTCCCGGGACAGCCTATGGCTACACCTTC
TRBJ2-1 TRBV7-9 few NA CASSFTSPHEQFF TGTGCCAGCAGCTTCACCAGTCCCCATGAGCAGTTCTTC
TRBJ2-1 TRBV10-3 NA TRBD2 CAIQAGGLYNEQFF TGTGCCATACAAGCGGGAGGGCTCTACAATGAGCAGTTCTTC
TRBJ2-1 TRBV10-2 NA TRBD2 CASSLRLAGGTNEQFF TGCGCCAGCAGTCTAAGACTAGCGGGAGGTACCAATGAGCAGTTCTTC
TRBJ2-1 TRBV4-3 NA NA CASSQGFVNEQFF TGCGCCAGCAGCCAAGGGTTCGTGAATGAGCAGTTCTTC
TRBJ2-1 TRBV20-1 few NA CSARVTRRWDNEQFF TGCAGTGCTAGAGTAACTAGAAGGTGGGACAATGAGCAGTTCTTC
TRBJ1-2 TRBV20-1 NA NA CSARGHSYGYTF TGCAGTGCTAGAGGTCACAGCTATGGCTACACCTTC
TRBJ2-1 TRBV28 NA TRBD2 CASIPGDYDNEQFF TGTGCCAGCATCCCCGGGGACTACGACAATGAGCAGTTCTTC
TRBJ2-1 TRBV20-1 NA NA CSARGRMGSGQYNEQFF TGCAGTGCTAGGGGTAGAATGGGTAGCGGTCAGTACAATGAGCAGTTCTTC
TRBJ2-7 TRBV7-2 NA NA CASSQHQAQYF TGTGCCAGCAGCCAACACCAGGCGCAGTACTTC
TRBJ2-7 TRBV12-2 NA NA CASRLARCQDRDHEQYF TGTGCAAGTCGCTTAGCGCGATGTCAGGACAGGGACCACGAGCAGTACTTC
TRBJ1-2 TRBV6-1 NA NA CASSRSRTVYGYTF TGTGCCAGCAGCCGAAGTAGAACCGTCTATGGCTACACCTTC
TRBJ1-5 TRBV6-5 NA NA CASSYSSPSGGQPQHF TGTGCCAGCAGTTACTCGAGCCCCTCGGGGGGACAGCCCCAGCATTTT
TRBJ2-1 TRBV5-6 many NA CASSLPDQSYNEQFF TGTGCCAGCAGCTTGCCGGATCAGTCCTACAATGAGCAGTTCTTC
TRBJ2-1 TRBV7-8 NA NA CASSLGLPGEQFF TGTGCCAGCAGCTTGGGCCTCCCAGGAGAGCAGTTCTTC
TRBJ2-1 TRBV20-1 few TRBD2 CSARTSWSYNEQFF TGCAGTGCCAGGACTAGCTGGTCCTACAATGAGCAGTTCTTC
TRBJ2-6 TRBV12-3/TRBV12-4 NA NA CASTAGRGAGANVLTF TGTGCCAGCACCGCGGGTAGAGGGGCTGGGGCCAACGTCCTGACTTTC
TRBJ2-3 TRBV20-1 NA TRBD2 CSAKLLAADTQYF TGCAGTGCCAAGTTACTAGCGGCAGATACGCAGTATTTT
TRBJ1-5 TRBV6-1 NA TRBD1 CASSRGTGDSNQPQHF TGTGCCAGCAGCCGGGGGACAGGGGATAGCAATCAGCCCCAGCATTTT
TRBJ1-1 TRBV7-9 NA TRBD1 CASSFGDRGHTEAFF TGTGCCAGCAGCTTCGGGGACAGGGGGCACACTGAAGCTTTCTTT
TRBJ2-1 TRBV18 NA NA CASSPHQGGEQFF TGTGCCAGCTCACCCCACCAGGGTGGTGAGCAGTTCTTC
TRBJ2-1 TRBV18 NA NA CASSPPPAVNEQFF TGTGCCAGCTCACCCCCCCCAGCGGTCAATGAGCAGTTCTTC
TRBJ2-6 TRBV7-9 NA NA CASSPVVHILGANVLTF TGTGCCAGCAGCCCAGTCGTCCACATCCTGGGGGCCAACGTCCTGACTTTC
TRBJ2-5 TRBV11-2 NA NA CASSPTHQETQYF TGTGCCAGCAGCCCAACCCACCAAGAGACCCAGTACTTC
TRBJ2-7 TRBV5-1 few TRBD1 CASTLSTGAIAVYEQYF TGCGCCAGCACCCTCTCGACAGGGGCTATAGCAGTCTACGAGCAGTACTTC
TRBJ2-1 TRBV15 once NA CATSPRGGVYNEQFF TGTGCCACCAGCCCCCGAGGCGGAGTTTACAATGAGCAGTTCTTC
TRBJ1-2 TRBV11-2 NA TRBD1 CASSLGTGGDGYTF TGTGCCAGCAGCCTTGGGACAGGGGGCGATGGCTACACCTTC
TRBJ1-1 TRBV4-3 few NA CASSQVLNTEAFF TGCGCCAGCAGCCAAGTCTTGAACACTGAAGCTTTCTTT
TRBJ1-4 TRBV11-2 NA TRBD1 CASSLGTGGDEKLFF TGTGCCAGCAGCTTAGGGACAGGGGGGGATGAAAAACTGTTTTTT
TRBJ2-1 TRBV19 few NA CASSPSGPGEQFF TGTGCCAGTAGTCCGTCCGGACCTGGGGAGCAGTTCTTC
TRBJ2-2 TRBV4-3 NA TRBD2 CASSQDRSGGTGELFF TGCGCCAGCAGCCAAGATAGAAGCGGGGGAACCGGGGAGCTGTTTTTT
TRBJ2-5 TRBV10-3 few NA CAISESRFTGQETQYF TGTGCCATCAGTGAGTCGAGGTTTACGGGGCAAGAGACCCAGTACTTC
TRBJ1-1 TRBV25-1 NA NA CASRGEVEAFF TGTGCCAGCAGAGGGGAGGTCGAAGCTTTCTTT
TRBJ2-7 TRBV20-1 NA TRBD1 CSASWDRVSYEQYF TGCAGTGCTAGTTGGGACAGGGTCTCCTACGAGCAGTACTTC
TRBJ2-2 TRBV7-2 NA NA CASSRNKNTGELFF TGTGCCAGCAGCCGGAACAAGAACACCGGGGAGCTGTTTTTT
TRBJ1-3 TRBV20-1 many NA CSARQEKSGNTIYF TGCAGTGCTCGACAGGAGAAATCTGGAAACACCATATATTTT
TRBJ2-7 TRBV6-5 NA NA CASSSTVGQGEEQYF TGTGCCAGCAGTTCCACGGTTGGGCAGGGTGAAGAGCAGTACTTC
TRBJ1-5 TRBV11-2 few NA CASSLGGQNQPQHF TGTGCCAGCAGCTTAGGTGGCCAGAATCAGCCCCAGCATTTT
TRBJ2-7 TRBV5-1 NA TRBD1 CASRGQSSSYEQYF TGCGCCAGCAGGGGACAGTCCTCTTCCTACGAGCAGTACTTC
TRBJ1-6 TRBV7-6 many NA CASTAGTYNSPLHF TGTGCCAGCACCGCAGGGACCTATAATTCACCCCTCCACTTT
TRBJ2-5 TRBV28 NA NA CASSSQTIQETQYF TGTGCCAGCAGTTCTCAGACGATACAAGAGACCCAGTACTTC
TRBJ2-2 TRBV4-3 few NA CASSQDFGGELFF TGCGCCAGCAGCCAAGATTTCGGCGGGGAGCTGTTTTTT
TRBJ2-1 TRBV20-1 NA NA CSARDSRVFRGYYNEQFF TGCAGTGCTAGAGATTCTCGCGTCTTCCGGGGTTACTACAATGAGCAGTTCTTC
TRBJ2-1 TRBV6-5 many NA CASSYSVTYNEQFF TGTGCCAGCAGTTACTCGGTTACCTACAATGAGCAGTTCTTC
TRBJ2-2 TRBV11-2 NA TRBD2 CASSPRTSGRGENTGELFF TGTGCCAGCAGCCCCCGGACTAGCGGGAGGGGTGAGAACACCGGGGAGCTGTTTTTT
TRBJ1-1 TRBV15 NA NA CATSRVVMTSHTEAFF TGTGCCACCAGCAGAGTTGTAATGACATCTCACACTGAAGCTTTCTTT
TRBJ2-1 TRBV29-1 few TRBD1 CSSKGGDRVNEQFF TGCAGCTCAAAAGGAGGGGACAGGGTGAATGAGCAGTTCTTC
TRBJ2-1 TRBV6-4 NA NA CASKGGPGNNEQFF TGTGCCAGCAAGGGGGGACCCGGGAACAATGAGCAGTTCTTC
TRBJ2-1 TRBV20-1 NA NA CSALSYNEQFF TGCAGTGCTCTCTCTTACAATGAGCAGTTCTTC
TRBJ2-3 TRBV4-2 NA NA CASSQDLTASDTQYF TGTGCCAGCAGCCAAGATTTGACAGCTTCGGATACGCAGTATTTT
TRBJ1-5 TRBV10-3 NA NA CAIRKGGEGSNQPQHF TGTGCCATCAGGAAGGGGGGCGAAGGTAGCAATCAGCCCCAGCATTTT
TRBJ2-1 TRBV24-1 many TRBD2 CATSDPGLAGEGEQFF TGTGCCACCAGTGATCCCGGACTAGCGGGAGAAGGTGAGCAGTTCTTC
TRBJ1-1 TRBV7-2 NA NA CASSSAGGVIEAFF TGTGCCAGCAGCTCGGCGGGGGGGGTCATTGAAGCTTTCTTT
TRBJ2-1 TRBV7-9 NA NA CASSLGRAGEQFF TGTGCCAGCAGCCTGGGCCGCGCCGGTGAGCAGTTCTTC
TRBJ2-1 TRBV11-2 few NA CASSFTGSSYNEQFF TGTGCCAGCAGCTTCACAGGGAGCTCCTACAATGAGCAGTTCTTC
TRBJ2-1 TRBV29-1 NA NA CSVAPTIFYNEQFF TGCAGCGTTGCCCCGACTATTTTCTACAATGAGCAGTTCTTC
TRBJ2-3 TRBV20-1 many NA CSASGRRTDTQYF TGCAGTGCTAGCGGGAGACGCACAGATACGCAGTATTTT